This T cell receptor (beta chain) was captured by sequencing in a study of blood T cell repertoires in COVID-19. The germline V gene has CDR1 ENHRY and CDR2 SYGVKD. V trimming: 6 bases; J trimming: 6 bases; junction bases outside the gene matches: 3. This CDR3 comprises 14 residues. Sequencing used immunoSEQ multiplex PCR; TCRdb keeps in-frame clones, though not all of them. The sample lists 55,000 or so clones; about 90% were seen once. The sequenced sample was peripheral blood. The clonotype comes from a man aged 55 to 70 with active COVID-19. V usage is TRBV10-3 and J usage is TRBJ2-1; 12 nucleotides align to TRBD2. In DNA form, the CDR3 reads TGTGCCATCAGACTAGCGGGAGGTACCAATGAGCAGTTCTTC. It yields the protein CAIRLAGGTNEQFF.